The 21 T cell receptor beta chains below come from one sample, sequenced in a study of cytomegalovirus exposure and HLA in healthy donors. With 60 Vbeta and 13 Jbeta primers, the PCR was carried out. Data came from immunoSEQ multiplex PCR; TCRdb stores just in-frame clones and leaves some out. The profile shows 70,000 to 80,000 clones, about four fifths of them singletons. Sequencing used PBMCs. The receptors derive from a man aged 18 to 30 in good health and CMV-seronegative.

The chain couples TRBV25-1 to TRBJ2-2, with 8 bases that match TRBD1. V was clipped by 7 bases and J by 7 bases; unmatched bases: 5. The CDR3 has 13 amino acids. Germline values: CDR1 MGHDK, CDR2 SYGVNS. The chain's CDR3 is CASTDRGHGELFF. CDR3 nucleotides: TGTGCCAGCACCGACAGGGGTCACGGGGAGCTGTTTTTT. The full variable domain, in which reference TRBV25-1 and TRBJ2-2 provide the parts outside the CDR3, is EADIYQTPRYLVIGTGKKITLECSQTMGHDKMYWYQQDPGMELHLIHYSYGVNSTEKGDLSSESTVSRIRTEHFPLTLESARPSHTSQYLCASTDRGHGELFFGEGSRLTVL.

The V gene is TRBV28, the J gene TRBJ1-1; D might be TRBD1 (5 bases). CDR3 length: 17 amino acids. Germline V CDR1 and CDR2: MDHEN, SYDVKM. The V end lost 11 bases, the J end lost 2 bases, and 27 bases lay between the germline ends. The CDR3 region has the DNA TGTGCCGTATCTATTCTCTGGGCAGGGAGGCGAAACACTGAAGCTTTCTTT. Amino acids: CAVSILWAGRRNTEAFF.

This sequence joins TRBV30 and TRBJ2-7; 10 bases fit TRBD1. This CDR3 has 13 amino acids. V was clipped by 8 bases and J by 1 base; unmatched bases: 5. Germline V gives CDR1 GTSNPN, CDR2 SVGIG (reference sequence). The CDR3 sequence is CAGDRGGSYEQYF. CDR3 DNA sequence: TGTGCCGGGGACAGGGGAGGATCCTACGAGCAGTACTTC. The complete variable domain, with remaining parts taken from reference TRBV30 and TRBJ2-7, reads SQTIHQWPATLVQPVGSPLSLECTVEGTSNPNLYWYRQAAGRGLQLLFYSVGIGQISSEVPQNLSASRPQDRQFILSSKKLLLSDSGFYLCAGDRGGSYEQYFGPGTRLTVT.

This clone was found once. V and J are TRBV28 and TRBJ1-5; 8 nucleotides line up with TRBD1. This CDR3 has 17 residues. Germline V gene data show CDR1 as MDHEN and CDR2 as SYDVKM. The J segment lost 0 bases and the V segment lost 6 bases, leaving 10 bases of the junction unmatched. DNA of the CDR3: TGTGCCAGCAGCAACCGACAGGGGAACCCTAGCAATCAGCCCCAGCATTTT. Translating it yields CASSNRQGNPSNQPQHF.

This clone was observed once. This chain joins TRBV27 and TRBJ2-7; TRBD2 matches 16 bases. This CDR3 has 17 amino acids. V shed 3 bases and J 6 bases; nucleotides not matched to a gene: 8. The V gene's germline CDR1 is MNHEY and CDR2 SMNVEV (reference sequence). CDR3 in amino acids: CASSFAGLAGGPGEQYF. DNA of the CDR3: TGTGCCAGCAGTTTCGCGGGACTAGCGGGAGGGCCCGGCGAGCAGTACTTC.

This chain uses TRBV28 with TRBJ1-2; D is uncertain. Trimming shortened V by 2 bases and J by 4 bases, and 14 bases separated the two germline ends. The CDR3 is made up of 15 amino acids. Germline assignment: CDR1 MDHEN and CDR2 SYDVKM. CDR3 region: CASSLPPARAYGYTF. CDR3 bases: TGTGCCAGCAGTTTACCCCCCGCCCGCGCCTATGGCTACACCTTC.

This clone has only one observation. This chain joins TRBV30 and TRBJ1-2; D uncertain. The length of the CDR3 is 14 residues. The V gene lost 2 bases and the J gene lost 4 bases, with 14 bases spanning the gap. CDR1 and CDR2 from the germline V gene are GTSNPN and SVGIG (reference sequence). This CDR3 reads CAWSPSRGRYGYTF. CDR3 DNA: TGTGCCTGGAGTCCTTCACGCGGGCGCTATGGCTACACCTTC.

This clone was detected only once. The chain links TRBV7-9 to TRBJ1-1; 7 bases match TRBD1. This CDR3 contains 15 residues. The V gene end was trimmed by 7 bases and the J gene end by 7 bases; junction bases not matched to a gene: 15. Germline lookup yields CDR1 SEHNR and CDR2 FQNEAQ (reference sequence). CDR3 DNA: TGTGCCAGCATACTTTTTACAGGGGAGACTCTTGAAGCTTTCTTT. It codes for CASILFTGETLEAFF.

This chain's CDR3 is CASSRRDSYGYTF. CDR3 nucleotides: TGTGCCAGCAGCCGACGGGACAGCTATGGCTACACCTTC. The V and J genes are TRBV11-2 and TRBJ1-2; 7 bases agree with TRBD1. Looked up from germline, CDR1 is SGHAT and CDR2 is FQNNGV. This CDR3 has 13 amino acids. V lost 5 bases to trimming and J lost 4 bases; unmatched junction nucleotides: 4.

CDR3 residues: CASSQDWARGPDTQYF. DNA for the CDR3: TGCGCCAGCAGCCAAGATTGGGCCAGGGGACCAGATACGCAGTATTTT. V usage is TRBV4-3 and J usage is TRBJ2-3, with D perhaps TRBD1 (6 bases). In germline, CDR1 is LGHNA, CDR2 YSLEER. Trimming took off 0 bases at V and 4 bases at J, with 14 bases between the two ends. This CDR3 comprises 16 residues.

The V call is TRBV4-3, the J call TRBJ2-7; maybe TRBD2 (6 bases). Trimming took off 3 bases at V and 0 bases at J, with 18 bases between the two ends. The CDR3 is made up of 17 amino acids. From germline, CDR1 is LGHNA and CDR2 YSLEER. CDR3 protein: CASSQGSVAGSSYEQYF. CDR3 nucleotide sequence: TGCGCCAGCAGCCAGGGGTCTGTTGCGGGGAGCTCCTACGAGCAGTACTTC.

V usage is TRBV4-2 and J usage is TRBJ2-7; no firm D call. The germline V gene encodes CDR1 LGHNA and CDR2 YNFKEQ. The V end was cut by 0 bases, the J end by 6 bases, with 12 bases between. The CDR3 is 14 amino acids. The CDR3 spells CASSQDREAFEQYF. In DNA, the CDR3 is TGTGCCAGCAGCCAAGATCGAGAAGCTTTCGAGCAGTACTTC.

The chain combines TRBV18 with TRBJ1-5, with 12 bases lining up with TRBD1. The germline gives CDR1 KGHSH, CDR2 LQKENI. This CDR3 region has 16 residues. J lost 2 bases, V lost 2 bases, and 1 base had no gene match. The CDR3 spells CASSPGTGGGNQPQHF. For the CDR3, the DNA is TGTGCCAGCTCACCAGGGACAGGGGGCGGCAATCAGCCCCAGCATTTT.

V gene TRBV28 combines with J gene TRBJ2-7, with 10 bases matching TRBD2. This CDR3 comprises 14 residues. V lost 3 bases, J lost 3 bases, and 2 bases stayed unmatched. Germline V gene data show CDR1 as MDHEN and CDR2 as SYDVKM. The CDR3 sequence: CASSLSSGSYEQYF. CDR3 DNA sequence: TGTGCCAGCAGTTTGTCTAGCGGGAGCTACGAGCAGTACTTC.

The gene calls are TRBV28 and TRBJ1-3; possible D gene TRBD1, 6 bases. Germline CDR1 MDHEN, CDR2 SYDVKM. The CDR3 sequence is 17 residues long. Trimming took off 6 bases at V and 0 bases at J, with 18 bases between the two ends. The CDR3 bases are TGTGCCAGCAGCCGGACGCGAGGACAGTACTCTGGAAACACCATATATTTT. Residues: CASSRTRGQYSGNTIYF.

The V and J genes are TRBV27 and TRBJ2-2; D unclear. Germline CDR1 is MNHEY and CDR2 is SMNVEV (reference sequence). This CDR3 region has 13 residues. V dropped 6 bases and J dropped 4 bases, with 9 bases sitting between them. CDR3 DNA sequence: TGTGCCAGCAGCCAATTCGGCACCGGGGAGCTGTTTTTT. This gives the protein CASSQFGTGELFF.

The chain links TRBV7-9 to TRBJ2-7; 13 bases are shared with TRBD2. J lost 4 bases, V lost 6 bases, and 12 bases had no gene match. Germline V CDR1 and CDR2: SEHNR, FQNEAQ (reference sequence). This CDR3 comprises 17 residues. This CDR3 reads CASSPLLGLAGDYEQYF. CDR3 bases: TGTGCCAGCAGTCCTCTTTTAGGACTAGCGGGGGATTACGAGCAGTACTTC. The entire variable domain, with the rest obtained from reference TRBV7-9 and TRBJ2-7, is as follows: DTGVSQNPRHKITKRGQNVTFRCDPISEHNRLYWYRQTLGQGPEFLTYFQNEAQLEKSRLLSDRFSAERPKGSFSTLEIQRTEQGDSAMYLCASSPLLGLAGDYEQYFGPGTRLTVT.

V gene TRBV9 combines with J gene TRBJ2-7, with a weak D call TRBD1 (5 bases). With 4 bases removed from V and 2 bases from J, the gap between germline ends came to 16 bases. This CDR3 region has 15 residues. CDR1 SGDLS and CDR2 YYNGEE come from the germline V gene. The CDR3 DNA is TGTGCCAGCAGCCAAGGACAATACACGGCCTACGAGCAGTACTTC. It yields the protein CASSQGQYTAYEQYF.

This sequence joins TRBV5-6 and TRBJ2-2, with D possibly being TRBD2 (6 bases). CDR1 and CDR2 from the germline V gene are SGHDT and YYEEEE. V was clipped by 2 bases and J by 6 bases, with 14 bases between them. The CDR3 loop spans 15 amino acids. The CDR3 spells CASSFLWAGSGELFF. CDR3 DNA: TGTGCCAGCAGCTTTCTCTGGGCGGGGTCCGGGGAGCTGTTTTTT.

The J gene is TRBJ2-7, the V gene TRBV4-3; 10 nucleotides match TRBD1. Germline trimming cut 1 base from V and 6 bases from J; bases unmatched to any gene: 12. Germline-derived CDR1 and CDR2 are LGHNA and YSLEER. CDR3 length equals 17 residues. CDR3 loop: CASSQGPGRDRGGEQYF. CDR3 DNA: TGCGCCAGCAGCCAAGGCCCCGGCCGGGACAGGGGTGGCGAGCAGTACTTC.

The chain joins TRBV7-2 to TRBJ2-5; a weak D match, TRBD2 (5 bases). The tail of the sequence fits TRBJ2-7 better, so the J call may be wrong. CDR1 and CDR2 from the germline V gene are SGHTA and FQGNSA. The CDR3 consists of 13 residues. The CDR3 loop reads CASSFFTSYEQYF. Here the CDR3 DNA reads TGTGCCAGCAGCTTCTTCACTAGCTACGAGCAGTACTTC.